The 28 T cell receptor beta chains listed next were all sequenced from one sample in a study of T cells after posttransplantation cyclophosphamide. This table comes from immunoSEQ multiplex PCR, and its TCRdb copy is limited to in-frame clones, with some not included. The sample presents 30,000 to 35,000 clones, none singletons. The source material was PBMCs. Every receptor here comes from a woman aged 45-65 years in good health and a related stem cell transplant donor.

This clone was recorded at least ten times. This chain connects TRBV4-1 to TRBJ2-7, with D uncertain. The CDR3 totals 13 residues. Trimming removed 1 base at V and 2 bases at J, with 6 bases between. Germline lookup yields CDR1 MGHRA and CDR2 YSYEKL. The CDR3, as DNA: TGCGCCAGCAGCCAAGGGCAAGCCTACGAGCAGTACTTC. Translating it yields CASSQGQAYEQYF.

The chain couples TRBV9 to TRBJ2-7, with 7 bases matching TRBD1. After removal of 4 bases from V and 4 bases from J, the junction contained 8 bases not matched to a gene. The germline V gene has CDR1 SGDLS and CDR2 YYNGEE. This CDR3 spans 14 amino acids. DNA of the CDR3: TGTGCCAGCAGCCCGCCGGGACAGTCATACGAGCAGTACTTC. Its protein is CASSPPGQSYEQYF.

This clone has a count of ten or more. The chain employs TRBV13 and TRBJ2-1; D possibly corresponds to TRBD2 (6 bases). The CDR3 totals 17 residues. Germline CDR1 and CDR2: PRHDT and FYEKMQ (reference sequence). V lost 0 bases, J lost 0 bases, and 12 bases lay in between. As DNA, the CDR3 is TGTGCCAGCAGCTTAGGTCGACTAGTCGGCTCCTACAATGAGCAGTTCTTC. Its translation: CASSLGRLVGSYNEQFF.

This clone was seen many times. This chain uses TRBV7-3 with TRBJ2-1, with TRBD2 matching 13 bases. CDR1 is SGHTA and CDR2 is FQGTGA in the germline V gene. The V segment lost 5 bases and the J segment 0 bases; nucleotides outside the gene matches: 16. This CDR3 contains 21 residues. CDR3 in DNA: TGTGCCAGCAGCGGTGAGTCCCTCGGGACTAGCGGGACCTCCTCCTACAATGAGCAGTTCTTC. Translation gives CASSGESLGTSGTSSYNEQFF.

This clone occurred many times. The chain combines TRBV6-2 or TRBV6-3 with TRBJ2-7, with a possible D match to TRBD1 (6 bases). The CDR3 has 12 amino acids. Per the germline V gene, CDR1 is MNHEY and CDR2 is SVGEGT. V dropped 6 bases and J dropped 9 bases, with 15 bases sitting between them. Here the CDR3 DNA reads TGTGCCAGCAGCGACCCAGGGGCCTGGCAGTACTTC. Translation gives CASSDPGAWQYF.

This clone occurred many times. The chain is built from TRBV27 and TRBJ2-4, with 10 bases fitting TRBD1. The length of the CDR3 is 17 residues. The germline gives CDR1 MNHEY, CDR2 SMNVEV (reference sequence). V dropped 5 bases and J dropped 0; count of bases not matched to a gene: 7. CDR3 in amino acids: CASSSGTGVIAKNIQYF. Written as DNA, the CDR3 is TGTGCCAGCAGTAGCGGGACAGGGGTCATAGCCAAAAACATTCAGTACTTC.

This clone was detected many times. V usage is TRBV13 and J usage is TRBJ1-3; D gene unclear. The CDR3 length is 12 residues. Trimming took off 3 bases at V and 5 bases at J, with 5 bases between the two ends. Looked up from germline, CDR1 is PRHDT and CDR2 is FYEKMQ (reference sequence). The DNA for the CDR3 is TGTGCCAGCAGCTTGAGCCGAAACACCATATATTTT. Protein: CASSLSRNTIYF.

This clone has ten or more counts. V and J are TRBV4-3 and TRBJ2-1; 8 nucleotides line up with TRBD2. The CDR3 consists of 15 residues. V trimming: 1 base; J trimming: 5 bases; junction bases outside the gene matches: 4. Germline CDR1 is LGHNA and CDR2 is YSLEER. The CDR3 here is CASSQGASGHNEQFF. The CDR3 nucleotides read TGCGCCAGCAGCCAAGGAGCTAGCGGGCACAATGAGCAGTTCTTC.

This clone has just a few counts. V usage is TRBV27 and J usage is TRBJ2-5; 9 nucleotides match TRBD1. The CDR3 is 15 residues long. Trimming removed 5 bases from V and 4 bases from J; junction bases left unmatched: 8. Germline V gives CDR1 MNHEY, CDR2 SMNVEV (reference sequence). Written as DNA, the CDR3 is TGTGCCAGCAGTCCGGGGGACAGGGCTAGAGAGACCCAGTACTTC. Translated: CASSPGDRARETQYF.

In this sample, this clone turned up many times. The chain combines TRBV4-1 with TRBJ1-1; TRBD1 is a possible D gene (5 bases). CDR1 is MGHRA, CDR2 YSYEKL, per germline. With 4 bases removed from V and 1 base from J, the gap between germline ends came to 13 bases. The CDR3 is 15 residues long. The DNA for the CDR3 is TGCGCCAGCAGCCGGGGGGTAGGGGCGAACACTGAAGCTTTCTTT. It codes for CASSRGVGANTEAFF.

This clone was counted ten times or more. The gene calls are TRBV4-3 and TRBJ2-5, with a weak D call TRBD2 (5 bases). The CDR3 runs to 15 residues. The V end lost 1 base, the J end lost 5 bases, and 14 bases lay between the germline ends. Germline CDR1 reads LGHNA; CDR2 reads YSLEER. The CDR3 region is CASSQVAGERETQYF. The CDR3 region has the DNA TGCGCCAGCAGCCAAGTCGCGGGCGAGAGGGAGACCCAGTACTTC.

The sample holds many counts of this clone. The rearrangement uses TRBV10-2 and TRBJ1-4; D remains ambiguous. The CDR3 totals 13 residues. Trimming removed 0 bases from V and 4 bases from J, with 3 bases in between. Germline assignment: CDR1 WSHSY and CDR2 SAAADI. CDR3 amino acids: CASSESSNEKLFF. As DNA, the CDR3 is TGCGCCAGCAGTGAGTCTAGTAATGAAAAACTGTTTTTT.

V and J are TRBV9 and TRBJ2-3; 8 bases agree with TRBD2. V was clipped by 0 bases and J by 4 bases; unmatched bases: 4. Germline CDR1 reads SGDLS; CDR2 reads YYNGEE. The CDR3 extends over 15 amino acids. The CDR3 sequence: CASSVAGTSSDTQYF. For the CDR3, the DNA is TGTGCCAGCAGCGTAGCAGGGACTAGTTCAGATACGCAGTATTTT.

This clone was seen repeatedly, ten times or more. The gene calls are TRBV19 and TRBJ2-1, with D maybe TRBD1 (6 bases). This CDR3 comprises 15 residues. Trimming pared 4 bases from V and 4 bases from J, leaving 14 bases between. The V gene's germline CDR1 is LNHDA and CDR2 SQIVND (reference sequence). CDR3 loop: CASSRGPEVYNEQFF. Here the CDR3 DNA reads TGTGCCAGTAGTAGGGGGCCGGAGGTATACAATGAGCAGTTCTTC.

This clone was detected many times. CDR3 DNA sequence: TGTGCCAGCAGTTATATAGGGGACGAGCAGTACTTC. Its translation: CASSYIGDEQYF. The chain combines TRBV11-1 with TRBJ2-7, with a weak D call TRBD1 (5 bases). There are 12 residues in the CDR3. Germline V gene data show CDR1 as SGHAT and CDR2 as FQDESV (reference sequence). Trimming pared 6 bases from V and 5 bases from J, leaving 11 bases between.

This clone was observed many times. This chain joins TRBV6-5 and TRBJ1-1; no firm D call. CDR1 is MNHEY, CDR2 SVGAGI, per germline. This CDR3 is 11 amino acids long. V was pared by 6 bases and J by 3 bases, with 5 bases between. The CDR3 protein is CASSRDTEAFF. Here the CDR3 DNA reads TGTGCCAGCAGCCGGGACACTGAAGCTTTCTTT.

Many counts were recorded for this clone. The CDR3: CASSIQQGRNEQFF. In nucleotides, the CDR3 is TGTGCCAGCAGCATCCAACAGGGGAGAAATGAGCAGTTCTTC. The V call is TRBV7-3, the J call TRBJ2-1, with 7 bases that match TRBD1. The CDR3 totals 14 residues. V shed 5 bases, J shed 7 bases, and the junction held 8 bases outside the gene matches. CDR1 SGHTA and CDR2 FQGTGA come from the germline V gene.

The chain joins TRBV5-1 to TRBJ2-3; weak D call: TRBD2 (6 bases). The ends were cut back, 4 bases at V and 2 bases at J, with 20 bases in the middle. There are 17 residues in the CDR3. Germline-derived CDR1 and CDR2 are SGHRS and YFSETQ. CDR3 amino acids: CASSPPSASEPTDTQYF. CDR3 sequence (DNA): TGCGCCAGCAGCCCCCCCTCCGCTAGCGAGCCCACAGATACGCAGTATTTT.

This clone was counted ten times or more. This sequence joins TRBV11-2 and TRBJ2-2, with D possibly matching TRBD1 (6 bases). V lost 6 bases, J lost 4 bases, and 9 bases lay in between. The CDR3 runs 13 residues. Germline V CDR1 and CDR2: SGHAT, FQNNGV. CDR3 amino acids: CASRDSSTGELFF. CDR3 coding DNA: TGTGCCAGCAGGGACAGCAGCACCGGGGAGCTGTTTTTT.

This clone was observed many times. The V call is TRBV30, the J call TRBJ1-1; D is ambiguous. V dropped 0 bases and J dropped 9 bases, with 8 bases sitting between them. The CDR3 totals 11 residues. CDR1 is GTSNPN and CDR2 is SVGIG in the germline V gene (reference sequence). The CDR3 DNA reads as TGTGCCTGGAGTGTACGGGGAAAAGCTTTCTTT. This translates into CAWSVRGKAFF.

This clone was recorded many times. This chain connects TRBV6-6 to TRBJ1-1; no definite D call. There are 14 residues in the CDR3. Trimming took 6 bases from V and 0 from J, leaving 11 bases between them. Per germline, CDR1 MNHNY and CDR2 SVGAGI (reference sequence). The CDR3 nucleotides read TGTGCCAGCAGACGTCTTCAGGTGAACACTGAAGCTTTCTTT. As protein: CASRRLQVNTEAFF.

This clone has at least ten counts. V usage is TRBV13 and J usage is TRBJ2-7, with 8 bases identical to TRBD1. CDR3 length equals 13 residues. CDR1 and CDR2 from the germline V gene are PRHDT and FYEKMQ (reference sequence). Unmatched junction bases numbered 3, after V lost 2 bases and J lost 6 bases. CDR3 sequence reads: CASSLRQGREQYF. CDR3 bases: TGTGCCAGCAGCTTAAGACAGGGGCGCGAGCAGTACTTC.

DNA for the CDR3: TGTGCCAGCAGTTTAAACCCAGGGGGCTCCGGTGAGACCCAGTACTTC. Its translation is CASSLNPGGSGETQYF. The chain carries TRBV28 and TRBJ2-5; 8 bases match TRBD1. V trimming: 2 bases; J trimming: 5 bases; junction bases outside the gene matches: 10. CDR3 length equals 16 residues. CDR1 and CDR2 (germline): MDHEN, SYDVKM.

This clone came up many times. This sequence joins TRBV6-5 and TRBJ2-1; 12 bases match TRBD2. This CDR3 comprises 15 residues. CDR1 is MNHEY and CDR2 is SVGAGI in the germline V gene. The ends lost 5 bases at V and 2 bases at J; junction bases unmatched: 1. Here the CDR3 DNA reads TGTGCCAGCAGTCGGACTAGCGGGACCTACAATGAGCAGTTCTTC. Amino acid sequence: CASSRTSGTYNEQFF.

There are many counts of this clone. The gene calls are TRBV30 and TRBJ1-1, with D perhaps matching TRBD1 (5 bases). Germline CDR1 reads GTSNPN; CDR2 reads SVGIG (reference sequence). The germline V and J ends were trimmed by 3 bases and 4 bases, with 12 bases remaining between them. The CDR3 extends over 13 amino acids. CDR3 DNA sequence: TGTGCCTGGAGCCGAGGGGCAACCACTGAAGCTTTCTTT. Protein product: CAWSRGATTEAFF.

The table lists this clone with many counts. V is TRBV24-1 and J is TRBJ2-2, with D possibly being TRBD1 (5 bases). Germline V CDR1 and CDR2: KGHDR, SFDVKD. The V and J ends lost 2 bases and 2 bases respectively, with 11 bases between them. This CDR3 is 16 amino acids long. The CDR3, as DNA: TGTGCCACCAGTGATTCGCACAGGAGTAACACCGGGGAGCTGTTTTTT. Translating it yields CATSDSHRSNTGELFF.

There are a few counts of this clone. The J gene is TRBJ1-1, the V gene TRBV30; 9 nucleotides align to TRBD1. V was pared by 1 base and J by 0 bases, with 9 bases of the junction left unmatched. Germline assignment: CDR1 GTSNPN and CDR2 SVGIG (reference sequence). The CDR3 length is 17 residues. Here the CDR3 reads CAWSGGTGTTLNTEAFF. The CDR3 DNA reads TGTGCCTGGAGTGGGGGGACAGGGACTACCTTGAACACTGAAGCTTTCTTT.

In its sample, this clone was seen many times. The V call is TRBV5-8, the J call TRBJ1-2; the D is unclear. The germline V and J ends were trimmed by 3 bases and 5 bases, with 8 bases remaining between them. The germline CDR1 and CDR2 sequences are SGHTS and YDEGEE. The CDR3 covers 12 residues. In nucleotides, the CDR3 is TGTGCCAGCAGCTCGGCTAGGTATGGCTACACCTTC. It encodes CASSSARYGYTF.